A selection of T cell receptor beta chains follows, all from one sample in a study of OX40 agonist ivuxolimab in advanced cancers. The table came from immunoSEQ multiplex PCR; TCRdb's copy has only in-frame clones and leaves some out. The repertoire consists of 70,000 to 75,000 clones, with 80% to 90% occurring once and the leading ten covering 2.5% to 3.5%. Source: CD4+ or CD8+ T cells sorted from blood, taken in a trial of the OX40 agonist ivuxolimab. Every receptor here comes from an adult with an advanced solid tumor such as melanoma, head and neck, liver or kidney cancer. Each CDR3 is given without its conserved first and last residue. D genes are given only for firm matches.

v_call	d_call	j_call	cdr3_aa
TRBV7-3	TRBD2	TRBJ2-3	ASSSTSGGGTDTQY
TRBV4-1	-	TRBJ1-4	ASSQDLSNEKLF
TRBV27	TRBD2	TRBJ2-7	ASSFGTSGSHEQY
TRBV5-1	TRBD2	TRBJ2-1	ASSLAGGANEQF
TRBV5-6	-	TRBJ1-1	ASSLVPGNTEAF
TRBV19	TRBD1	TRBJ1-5	ASSIQGAQPQH
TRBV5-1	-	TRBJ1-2	ASSLVAAYSRYT
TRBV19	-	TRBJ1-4	ASSILNEKLF
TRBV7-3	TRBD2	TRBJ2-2	ASSSRGAGGELF
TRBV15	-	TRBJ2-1	ATSRGGNEQF
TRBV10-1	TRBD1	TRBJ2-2	ASSPGQGFGELF
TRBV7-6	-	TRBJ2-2	ASSLRGAGGELF
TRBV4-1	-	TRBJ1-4	ASSKSGPGFEKLF
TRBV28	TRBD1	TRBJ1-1	ASSLLRAGTGGEAF
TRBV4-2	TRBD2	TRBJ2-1	ASSHLGLAGVRSYNEQF
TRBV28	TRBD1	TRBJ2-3	ASSPTGVPDTQY
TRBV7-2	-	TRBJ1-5	ASSLGGYNQPQH
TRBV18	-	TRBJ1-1	ASSHHEVFMNTEAF
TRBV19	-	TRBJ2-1	ASSPLGDAYNEQF
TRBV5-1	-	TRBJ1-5	ASSLGGLRNQPQH
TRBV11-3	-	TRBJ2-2	ASSLAGRNTGELF
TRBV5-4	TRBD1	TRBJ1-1	ASSFTGVNTEAF
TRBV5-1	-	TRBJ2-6	ASSPEGGPGANVLT
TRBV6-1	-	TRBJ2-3	ASRWGGGGTDTQY
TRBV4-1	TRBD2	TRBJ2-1	ASSQDPSGGPNEQF
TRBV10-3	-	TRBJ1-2	AISESTGTNYGYT
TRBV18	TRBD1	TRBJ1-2	ASSPADRVGYGYT
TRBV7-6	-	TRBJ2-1	ASTLGNEQF
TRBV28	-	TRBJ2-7	ASTRLQSYEQY
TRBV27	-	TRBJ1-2	ASSHGGNYGYT
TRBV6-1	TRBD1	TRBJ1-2	ASRGGTGLGYT
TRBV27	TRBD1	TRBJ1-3	ASSSPGQGINTIY
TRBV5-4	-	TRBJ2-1	ASSLFLDNEQF
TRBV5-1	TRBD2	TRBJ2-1	ASSRGTSGSGDEQF
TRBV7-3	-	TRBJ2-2	ASSPATGELF
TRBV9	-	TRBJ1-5	ASSPPGGNQPQH
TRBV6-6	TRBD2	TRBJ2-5	ASLTAAGGAETQY
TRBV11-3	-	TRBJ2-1	ASSLRDKNEQF